This T cell receptor (beta chain) is from a study of radiotherapy plus CTLA-4 blockade in lung cancer. V was shortened by 3 bases and J by 1 base, with 9 bases between the two germline ends. The V gene's germline CDR1 is SGHAT and CDR2 FQNNGV. The CDR3 runs 15 residues. Using immunoSEQ multiplex PCR, the repertoire was profiled, and TCRdb retains in-frame clones only, with some absent. Of some 73,000 clones listed, over 65% are singletons. The sequence came from a human donor with non-small cell lung cancer whose response to radiotherapy plus ipilimumab could not be evaluated. The source material was peripheral blood, sampled from a patient treated with radiotherapy plus ipilimumab. The J gene is TRBJ2-2, the V gene TRBV11-2; D is undetermined. The CDR3 is CASSFWSGNTGELFF. The CDR3 DNA follows: TGTGCCAGCAGCTTTTGGTCGGGGAACACCGGGGAGCTGTTTTTT.